A single sample is the source of the 21 T cell receptor beta chains below, sequenced in a study of blood T cell repertoires in COVID-19. TCRdb's copy holds only in-frame clones and misses some; the assay was immunoSEQ multiplex PCR. This sample has about 150,000 clones, with approximately 90% found just once. Material for sequencing was PBMCs or T cells enriched from blood (not recorded which). The receptors here all came from a woman aged 50 to 60 who had recovered from COVID-19.

V gene TRBV7-2 combines with J gene TRBJ2-5; 11 bases map to TRBD2. The CDR3 runs to 16 residues. Looked up from germline, CDR1 is SGHTA and CDR2 is FQGNSA. V gave up 5 bases and J gave up 4 bases; unmatched junction bases: 9. This CDR3 is CASSPILAGERETQYF. The CDR3 nucleotides are TGTGCCAGCAGCCCTATACTAGCGGGGGAACGAGAGACCCAGTACTTC.

V gene TRBV5-1 combines with J gene TRBJ2-3; tentative D call: TRBD1 (6 bases). The CDR3 is 15 amino acids. V shed 6 bases and J shed 2 bases, with 16 bases lying between them. CDR1 is SGHRS, CDR2 YFSETQ, per germline. CDR3 residues: CASKAAGANTDTQYF. CDR3 bases: TGCGCCAGCAAGGCTGCAGGGGCGAACACAGATACGCAGTATTTT.

This chain links TRBV6-5 with TRBJ2-4; 9 bases match TRBD1. The CDR3 is made up of 15 amino acids. Looked up from germline, CDR1 is MNHEY and CDR2 is SVGAGI. V lost 7 bases to trimming and J lost 0 bases; unmatched junction nucleotides: 4. For the CDR3, the DNA is TGTGCCAGCACGGGACAGGGAAGAGCCAAAAACATTCAGTACTTC. Protein product: CASTGQGRAKNIQYF.

V usage is TRBV5-1 and J usage is TRBJ2-7; a possible D gene is TRBD2 (5 bases). Germline CDR1 SGHRS, CDR2 YFSETQ. V was clipped by 0 bases and J by 4 bases, with 14 bases between them. This CDR3 is built from 15 residues. The CDR3 sequence: CASSLVAKSGYEQYF. As DNA, the CDR3 is TGCGCCAGCAGCTTGGTGGCTAAGAGCGGATACGAGCAGTACTTC.

V is TRBV20-1 and J is TRBJ2-3; D is unclear. Trimming stripped 3 bases from V and 3 bases from J, with 13 bases between. Germline loops: CDR1 DFQATT, CDR2 SNEGSKA (reference sequence). CDR3 length: 14 residues. CDR3 in amino acids: CSASHRILTDTQYF. CDR3 nucleotide sequence: TGCAGTGCTAGTCACCGAATACTTACAGATACGCAGTATTTT.

In this sample, this clone turned up once. The chain employs TRBV9 and TRBJ2-2; 12 positions match TRBD2. The CDR3 is made up of 18 amino acids. The J segment lost 0 bases and the V segment lost 2 bases, leaving 5 bases of the junction unmatched. The germline V gene encodes CDR1 SGDLS and CDR2 YYNGEE. CDR3 in DNA: TGTGCCAGCAGCGTTACTAGCGGGGGGACGACGAACACCGGGGAGCTGTTTTTT. Translated: CASSVTSGGTTNTGELFF.

The chain uses TRBV19 and TRBJ1-1; a possible D gene is TRBD1 (6 bases). The CDR3 sequence is 16 residues long. Per germline, CDR1 LNHDA and CDR2 SQIVND (reference sequence). Trimming left V 4 bases short and J 2 bases short, with 17 bases between. CDR3 amino acids: CASSTGPGDTNTEAFF. The DNA of the CDR3 is TGTGCCAGTAGTACGGGGCCAGGGGACACTAACACTGAAGCTTTCTTT.

The J gene is TRBJ1-5, the V gene TRBV7-2; weak D call: TRBD1 (5 bases). The CDR3 has 14 amino acids. Germline V gene data show CDR1 as SGHTA and CDR2 as FQGNSA. The V end was cut by 1 base, the J end by 7 bases, with 11 bases between. CDR3 protein: CASSLVGGGQPQHF. The DNA for the CDR3 is TGTGCCAGCAGCTTAGTTGGGGGAGGGCAGCCCCAGCATTTT. The whole variable domain, remainder taken from reference TRBV7-2 and TRBJ1-5, is GAGVSQSPSNKVTEKGKDVELRCDPISGHTALYWYRQSLGQGLEFLIYFQGNSAPDKSGLPSDRFSAERTGGSVSTLTIQRTQQEDSAVYLCASSLVGGGQPQHFGDGTRLSIL.

This clone was seen more than once but under ten times. The gene calls are TRBV6-5 and TRBJ2-3; no firm D call. Trimming cost V 11 bases and J 2 bases, with 17 bases left between them. Germline CDR1 MNHEY, CDR2 SVGAGI. The CDR3 runs 14 residues. The DNA for the CDR3 is TGTGCCGGCGGCGGCGCACCTATCACAGATACGCAGTATTTT. Protein sequence: CAGGGAPITDTQYF.

V is TRBV27 and J is TRBJ2-5; 7 nucleotides line up with TRBD1. This CDR3 region has 15 residues. V dropped 2 bases and J dropped 4; count of bases not matched to a gene: 7. In germline, CDR1 is MNHEY, CDR2 SMNVEV (reference sequence). CDR3 residues: CASSLSDRVLETQYF. CDR3 sequence (DNA): TGTGCCAGCAGTTTAAGTGACAGGGTTCTAGAGACCCAGTACTTC.

The chain employs TRBV3-1 (or the pseudogene TRBV3-2) and TRBJ1-2; 8 positions agree with TRBD1. The germline gives CDR1 LGHDT, CDR2 YNNKEL (reference sequence). The CDR3 is made up of 14 amino acids. The V gene end was trimmed by 3 bases and the J gene end by 7 bases; junction bases not matched to a gene: 7. The CDR3, as DNA: TGTGCCAGCAGCCAGGGCAGGGGGCGACTTGGCTACACCTTC. Its protein product is CASSQGRGRLGYTF.

The rearrangement links TRBV18 to TRBJ1-3; D gene unclear. The germline V gene has CDR1 KGHSH and CDR2 LQKENI. CDR3 length: 15 residues. The V end was cut by 2 bases, the J end by 0 bases, with 8 bases between. In DNA form, the CDR3 reads TGTGCCAGCTCACCAGTACCGGGCTCTGGAAACACCATATATTTT. Its translation: CASSPVPGSGNTIYF.

V gene TRBV3-1 (or the pseudogene TRBV3-2) combines with J gene TRBJ1-4; maybe TRBD1 (5 bases). The CDR3 has 15 amino acids. The germline gives CDR1 LGHDT, CDR2 YNNKEL (reference sequence). V was clipped by 0 bases and J by 5 bases, with 10 bases between them. The CDR3 protein is CASSQDSSGNEKLFF. Here the CDR3 DNA reads TGTGCCAGCAGCCAAGATAGCTCAGGGAATGAAAAACTGTTTTTT.

The chain recombines TRBV3-1 (or the pseudogene TRBV3-2) with TRBJ2-1; weak D call: TRBD1 (5 bases). The V end lost 0 bases, the J end lost 4 bases, and 25 bases lay between the germline ends. Germline loops: CDR1 LGHDT, CDR2 YNNKEL (reference sequence). This CDR3 has 20 residues. The CDR3 DNA is TGTGCCAGCAGCCAAGATCTCCGCCCTTCGAGCAGGGCCCCTTACAATGAGCAGTTCTTC. It is translated as CASSQDLRPSSRAPYNEQFF.

CDR3 sequence (DNA): TGTGCCAGCAGCGCCCTATTGGACAGTCCTGAGATGTTTTTT. Protein product: CASSALLDSPEMFF. The rearrangement uses TRBV9 and TRBJ2-2; weak D call: TRBD1 (6 bases). This CDR3 spans 14 amino acids. Germline V CDR1 and CDR2: SGDLS, YYNGEE. The V end lost 3 bases, the J end lost 15 bases, and 21 bases lay between the germline ends.

This clone was seen only once. V gene TRBV6-2 or TRBV6-3 combines with J gene TRBJ1-1; D is uncertain. The V end was cut by 2 bases, the J end by 0 bases, with 16 bases between. CDR1 is MNHEY, CDR2 SVGEGT, per germline. The CDR3 extends over 17 amino acids. The CDR3 nucleotides are TGTGCCAGCAGTTACGTTCAACGGACTGCTATGAACACTGAAGCTTTCTTT. Translation gives CASSYVQRTAMNTEAFF.

The chain employs TRBV5-1 and TRBJ2-2; D might be TRBD2 (6 bases). The V gene's germline CDR1 is SGHRS and CDR2 YFSETQ. The V gene lost 0 bases and the J gene lost 6 bases, with 12 bases spanning the gap. The CDR3 runs to 15 residues. The CDR3 DNA sequence: TGCGCCAGCAGCTTGGTCGCGGGGAGTGCCGGGGAGCTGTTTTTT. It yields the protein CASSLVAGSAGELFF.

This chain uses TRBV15 with TRBJ1-4; 7 nucleotides align to TRBD1. V lost 1 base, J lost 6 bases, and 11 bases stayed unmatched. The CDR3 sequence is 17 residues long. Germline V gene data show CDR1 as LNHNV and CDR2 as YYDKDF (reference sequence). CDR3 loop: CATSRVGGGQGDEKLFF. The CDR3, as DNA: TGTGCCACCAGCAGAGTGGGCGGGGGGCAGGGGGATGAAAAACTGTTTTTT. The variable domain in full, with the rest retrieved from reference TRBV15 and TRBJ1-4, is DAMVIQNPRYQVTQFGKPVTLSCSQTLNHNVMYWYQQKSSQAPKLLFHYYDKDFNNEADTPDNFQSRRPNTSFCFLDIRSPGLGDTAMYLCATSRVGGGQGDEKLFFGSGTQLSVL.

This clone was counted between two and nine times. The chain employs TRBV6-6 and TRBJ2-7; D is possibly TRBD1 (6 bases). CDR1 is MNHNY and CDR2 is SVGAGI in the germline V gene (reference sequence). Deletions cut 5 bases from V and 0 bases from J, with 17 bases between. The CDR3 length is 16 residues. The CDR3 here is CASSAPATGISYEQYF. CDR3 nucleotides: TGTGCCAGCAGTGCACCGGCCACAGGGATCTCCTACGAGCAGTACTTC.

The V and J genes are TRBV19 and TRBJ2-1; D might be TRBD1 (6 bases). Per the germline V gene, CDR1 is LNHDA and CDR2 is SQIVND (reference sequence). CDR3 length equals 15 residues. Trimming shortened V by 4 bases and J by 0 bases, and 10 bases separated the two germline ends. The CDR3 loop reads CASSTTGTSYNEQFF. Here the CDR3 DNA reads TGTGCCAGTAGTACTACAGGGACCTCCTACAATGAGCAGTTCTTC.

The CDR3 loop reads CASRLVLAGATRDTQYF. The CDR3 nucleotides read TGTGCCAGCAGGCTTGTCCTAGCGGGGGCGACGAGAGATACGCAGTATTTT. The V gene is TRBV5-5, the J gene TRBJ2-3; 10 nucleotides match TRBD2. CDR3 length: 17 residues. CDR1 and CDR2 (germline): SGHKS, YYEKEE (reference sequence). V lost 5 bases and J lost 5; bases outside the gene matches: 14.